This TCR beta chain was observed in a study of blood T cell repertoires in COVID-19. In the study overall: Some COVID-19 samples were acute and others convalescent; all came from the United States, Italy and Spain. PBMCs, B-cell-depleted T cells, or T cells were the source of the cDNA or gDNA that made up the material.

This CDR3 comprises 16 residues. V was clipped by 0 bases and J by 3 bases; unmatched bases: 5. CDR1 is MNHEY and CDR2 is SVGAGI in the germline V gene. In the authors' workflow: Amplification with reference gene primers provided the estimates of nucleated cell counts. Profiling relied on immunoSEQ multiplex PCR, and the TCRdb table lists in-frame clones only, not all of them. The V and J calls and clone size are taken from that table; D and trimming were inferred from the DNA. The profile shows about 180,000 clones, more than 80% of them singletons. This chain joins TRBV6-5 and TRBJ2-1; TRBD2 matches at 7 bases. The receptor was isolated from a human donor in a cohort sampled during active COVID-19. The sample comprised peripheral blood. This CDR3 reads CASSYSGQRDYNEQFF. The CDR3 DNA reads as TGTGCCAGCAGTTACTCGGGGCAGCGGGACTACAATGAGCAGTTCTTC.